The rows below give T cell receptor beta chains drawn from one sample of a study of Ad26.COV2.S vaccination and SARS-CoV-2 variants. Assay used: immunoSEQ multiplex PCR; TCRdb lists only in-frame clones, some missing. The profile shows some 450,000 clones, 90% of them singletons. Specimen: peripheral blood, collected in a trial of Ad26.COV2.S vaccine versus placebo. Source of these receptors: a person aged 18-65 years who received the Ad26.COV2.S COVID-19 vaccine or a placebo. Each CDR3 is given with its conserved first and last residue. The order of the fields is clone size, V gene, J gene, D gene, CDR3 protein, CDR3 DNA. A D gene is named only where the DNA matches it firmly. Clone sizes are given selectively: once, few, many, or a class where the clone is expanded.

abundance: -; v_gene: TRBV24-1; j_gene: TRBJ2-5; d_gene: TRBD2; CDR3aa: CATSDPGGGVAGVRETQYF; CDR3nt: TGTGCCACCAGTGATCCAGGAGGGGGGGTAGCGGGAGTCCGGGAGACCCAGTACTTC
abundance: -; v_gene: TRBV5-4; j_gene: TRBJ1-2; d_gene: -; CDR3aa: CASSQAAGTNYGYTF; CDR3nt: TGTGCCAGCAGCCAGGCGGCAGGGACTAACTATGGCTACACCTTC
abundance: -; v_gene: TRBV27; j_gene: TRBJ2-7; d_gene: -; CDR3aa: CASSGGGQHSYEQYF; CDR3nt: TGTGCCAGCAGCGGAGGGGGGCAGCATTCCTACGAGCAGTACTTC
abundance: -; v_gene: TRBV4-2; j_gene: TRBJ1-2; d_gene: -; CDR3aa: CASSQVGAPFGYTF; CDR3nt: TGTGCCAGCAGCCAAGTGGGGGCCCCTTTTGGCTACACCTTC
abundance: -; v_gene: TRBV27; j_gene: TRBJ2-7; d_gene: -; CDR3aa: CASSLPDESYEQYF; CDR3nt: TGTGCCAGCAGTTTACCGGACGAGTCCTACGAGCAGTACTTC
abundance: -; v_gene: TRBV2; j_gene: TRBJ2-4; d_gene: -; CDR3aa: CASRRQGGKNIQYF; CDR3nt: TGTGCCAGCAGGCGACAGGGAGGCAAAAACATTCAGTACTTC
abundance: -; v_gene: TRBV28; j_gene: TRBJ2-7; d_gene: TRBD2; CDR3aa: CASSLRIAGAYEQYF; CDR3nt: TGTGCCAGCAGTCTCCGGATAGCGGGAGCCTACGAGCAGTACTTC
abundance: few; v_gene: TRBV5-6; j_gene: TRBJ2-5; d_gene: -; CDR3aa: CASSLVGEETQYF; CDR3nt: TGTGCCAGCAGCTTGGTAGGGGAGGAGACCCAGTACTTC
abundance: -; v_gene: TRBV7-2; j_gene: TRBJ2-1; d_gene: TRBD2; CDR3aa: CASSLVGLAGEDEQFF; CDR3nt: TGTGCCAGCAGCTTAGTCGGACTAGCGGGAGAGGATGAGCAGTTCTTC
abundance: -; v_gene: TRBV5-1; j_gene: TRBJ2-1; d_gene: TRBD2; CDR3aa: CASSSTGTSGSSEQFF; CDR3nt: TGCGCCAGCAGCTCGACAGGGACTAGCGGGAGTAGTGAGCAGTTCTTC
abundance: -; v_gene: TRBV3-1/TRBV3-2; j_gene: TRBJ2-3; d_gene: TRBD2; CDR3aa: CASSPGTSPDTQYF; CDR3nt: TGTGCCAGCAGCCCCGGGACTAGCCCAGATACGCAGTATTTT
abundance: -; v_gene: TRBV20-1; j_gene: TRBJ2-5; d_gene: -; CDR3aa: CSASTWTPSAQETQYF; CDR3nt: TGCAGTGCTAGTACGTGGACACCAAGCGCCCAAGAGACCCAGTACTTC
abundance: -; v_gene: TRBV14; j_gene: TRBJ2-7; d_gene: TRBD2; CDR3aa: CASSQSSGYGASYEQYF; CDR3nt: TGTGCCAGCAGCCAGTCTAGCGGATACGGGGCCTCCTACGAGCAGTACTTC
abundance: -; v_gene: TRBV19; j_gene: TRBJ2-1; d_gene: -; CDR3aa: CASSMRGSYNEQFF; CDR3nt: TGTGCCAGTAGTATGAGGGGCTCCTACAATGAGCAGTTCTTC
abundance: -; v_gene: TRBV4-2; j_gene: TRBJ2-1; d_gene: TRBD2; CDR3aa: CASSQDQSSGRLGGNEQFF; CDR3nt: TGTGCCAGCAGCCAAGATCAGTCTAGCGGGAGATTGGGTGGCAATGAGCAGTTCTTC
abundance: -; v_gene: TRBV7-9; j_gene: TRBJ1-4; d_gene: -; CDR3aa: CASSSQRTATTNEKLFF; CDR3nt: TGTGCCAGCAGCTCCCAGCGGACGGCCACAACTAATGAAAAACTGTTTTTT
abundance: -; v_gene: TRBV19; j_gene: TRBJ1-1; d_gene: -; CDR3aa: CASIIRGPGGTEAFF; CDR3nt: TGTGCCAGTATTATCCGGGGCCCCGGGGGCACTGAAGCTTTCTTT
abundance: once; v_gene: TRBV5-4; j_gene: TRBJ2-7; d_gene: -; CDR3aa: CASSHQGTYEQYF; CDR3nt: TGTGCCAGCAGTCATCAGGGGACCTACGAGCAGTACTTC
abundance: -; v_gene: TRBV18; j_gene: TRBJ2-7; d_gene: TRBD1; CDR3aa: CASSAGTGKTYEQYF; CDR3nt: TGTGCCAGCTCAGCCGGGACAGGGAAAACCTACGAGCAGTACTTC
abundance: -; v_gene: TRBV7-3; j_gene: TRBJ2-2; d_gene: -; CDR3aa: CASSLEVGTGELFF; CDR3nt: TGTGCCAGCAGCTTAGAAGTGGGCACCGGGGAGCTGTTTTTT
abundance: -; v_gene: TRBV5-1; j_gene: TRBJ2-1; d_gene: TRBD2; CDR3aa: CASSSLAGGPVNEQFF; CDR3nt: TGCGCCAGCAGCTCCCTTGCGGGAGGGCCAGTCAATGAGCAGTTCTTC
abundance: -; v_gene: TRBV28; j_gene: TRBJ2-7; d_gene: -; CDR3aa: CASTGMIQPKYF; CDR3nt: TGTGCCAGCACGGGGATGATACAGCCGAAGTACTTC
abundance: -; v_gene: TRBV9; j_gene: TRBJ2-2; d_gene: TRBD2; CDR3aa: CASSVADREAGELFF; CDR3nt: TGTGCCAGCAGCGTGGCGGACCGGGAGGCCGGGGAGCTGTTTTTT
abundance: -; v_gene: TRBV15; j_gene: TRBJ2-3; d_gene: TRBD2; CDR3aa: CATSRDSGGDTQYF; CDR3nt: TGTGCCACCAGCAGAGATAGCGGGGGAGATACGCAGTATTTT
abundance: -; v_gene: TRBV28; j_gene: TRBJ1-4; d_gene: -; CDR3aa: CASSLPPGLTDEKLFF; CDR3nt: TGTGCCAGCAGTTTGCCACCGGGACTTACGGATGAAAAACTGTTTTTT